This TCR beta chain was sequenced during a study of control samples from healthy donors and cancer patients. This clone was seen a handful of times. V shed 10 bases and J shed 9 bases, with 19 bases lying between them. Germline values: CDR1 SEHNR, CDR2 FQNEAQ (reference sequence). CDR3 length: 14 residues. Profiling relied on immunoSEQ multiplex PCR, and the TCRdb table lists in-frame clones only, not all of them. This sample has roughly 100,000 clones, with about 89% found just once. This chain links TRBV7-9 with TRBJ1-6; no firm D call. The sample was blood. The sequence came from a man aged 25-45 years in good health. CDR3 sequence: CATQELGPSSPLHF. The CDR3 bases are TGTGCCACCCAGGAGTTAGGCCCGTCTTCACCCCTCCACTTT. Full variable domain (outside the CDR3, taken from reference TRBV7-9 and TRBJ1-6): DTGVSQNPRHKITKRGQNVTFRCDPISEHNRLYWYRQTLGQGPEFLTYFQNEAQLEKSRLLSDRFSAERPKGSFSTLEIQRTEQGDSAMYLCATQELGPSSPLHFGNGTRLTVT.